This TCR beta chain was captured by sequencing in a study of blood T cell repertoires in COVID-19. TCRdb's table, derived via immunoSEQ multiplex PCR, lists solely in-frame clones and lacks some. The sample includes some 93,000 clones, less than 90% of them seen just once. CDR3 length: 12 residues. Trimming shortened V by 0 bases and J by 5 bases, and 5 bases separated the two germline ends. Germline V gene data show CDR1 as SGHDT and CDR2 as YYEEEE. Sequenced material: peripheral blood. This rearrangement joins TRBV5-6 to TRBJ2-5; D is uncertain. The TCR originated in an elderly woman with acute or convalescent COVID-19. CDR3 residues: CASSLVRETQYF. The CDR3 nucleotides read TGTGCCAGCAGCTTGGTGAGGGAGACCCAGTACTTC. Supplemented by reference TRBV5-6 and TRBJ2-5, the full variable domain reads DAGVTQSPTHLIKTRGQQVTLRCSPKSGHDTVSWYQQALGQGPQFIFQYYEEEERQRGNFPDRFSGHQFPNYSSELNVNALLLGDSALYLCASSLVRETQYFGPGTRLLVL.